This record concerns one T cell receptor (beta chain) sequence. The data stem from a study of T cells after somatic rescue of genetic block. The method was immunoSEQ multiplex PCR; TCRdb's version includes in-frame clones alone and lacks a portion of them. Among about 88,000 clones listed, about nine tenths were seen once. Germline V gene lookup returns CDR1 SEHNR and CDR2 FQNEAQ (reference sequence). This CDR3 has 11 residues. The V and J ends lost 5 bases and 6 bases respectively, with 6 bases between them. The sequence derives from a woman between 18 and 30 years old. This rearrangement joins TRBV7-9 to TRBJ2-3; D unclear. The sequencing sample was made of peripheral blood mononuclear cells (PBMCs). This CDR3 reads CASSLPDTQYF. The CDR3 DNA sequence: TGTGCCAGCAGCCTCCCGGATACGCAGTATTTT. The complete variable domain, with remaining parts taken from reference TRBV7-9 and TRBJ2-3, reads DTGVSQNPRHKITKRGQNVTFRCDPISEHNRLYWYRQTLGQGPEFLTYFQNEAQLEKSRLLSDRFSAERPKGSFSTLEIQRTEQGDSAMYLCASSLPDTQYFGPGTRLTVL.